The 29 T cell receptor beta chains given below trace back to one sample, sequenced in a study of vaccination and CD4 T cells after COVID-19. Time point given: late sampling 161 to 241 days after vaccination in three convalescent patients. Treatment noted: approximately 9-day PBMC culture with coronavirus spike peptide pools or control peptides (ViraFEST assay). These receptors have no known antigen. The study sequenced cultured CD4+ T cell DNA using the Oncomine TCR Beta short-read assay. Each CDR3 protein gets one entry after TCRdb re-called the PCR reads with MiXCR. Of tens of thousands of distinct CDR3 sequences in the sample, about 30% were seen once. Sample: CD4+ T cells from blood, cultured in vitro, taken about 7 months after SARS-CoV-2 vaccination. The receptors were sampled from a human donor who had recovered from COVID-19.

This clonotype was detected a few times. The genes are TRBV15 and TRBJ2-2; D is perhaps TRBD2 (5 bases). Trimming removed 3 bases at V and 13 bases at J, with 18 bases between. CDR1 is LNHNV and CDR2 is YYDKDF in the germline V gene (reference sequence). The CDR3 is 14 amino acids. The CDR3 spells CATSSQNRGRALFF. CDR3 nucleotides: TGTGCCACCAGCAGCCAAAACCGGGGTAGAGCGCTGTTTTTT.

The chain carries TRBV20-1 and TRBJ1-2, with TRBD1 as a possible D gene (6 bases). V was shortened by 6 bases and J by 4 bases, with 15 bases between the two germline ends. This CDR3 contains 13 residues. Germline V gives CDR1 DFQATT, CDR2 SNEGSKA (reference sequence). The CDR3 DNA sequence: TGCAGTGCGCCCGTAAGGGGGAGCTATGGCTACACCTTC. As protein: CSAPVRGSYGYTF.

This clonotype was detected only a few times. The gene calls are TRBV7-2 and TRBJ2-1, with 9 nucleotides matching TRBD2. The germline V gene has CDR1 SGHTA and CDR2 FQGNSA. CDR3 length: 15 residues. V dropped 5 bases and J dropped 6; count of bases not matched to a gene: 8. The chain's CDR3 is CASSLSGSLFNEQFF. CDR3 sequence (DNA): TGTGCCAGCAGCCTTAGCGGGAGTCTGTTCAATGAGCAGTTCTTC.

This clonotype has a handful of counts. The gene calls are TRBV7-2 and TRBJ2-7; D might be TRBD1 (6 bases). The germline V and J ends were trimmed by 2 bases and 4 bases, with 9 bases remaining between them. Germline CDR1 SGHTA, CDR2 FQGNSA. The CDR3 is made up of 13 amino acids. CDR3 amino acids: CASSLQRGYEQYF. DNA of the CDR3: TGTGCCAGCAGCTTACAGAGGGGGTACGAGCAGTACTTC.

V is TRBV25-1 and J is TRBJ2-1; D remains unclear. The CDR3 has 14 residues. V was cut by 1 base and J by 2 bases, with 6 bases left in between. Per germline, CDR1 MGHDK and CDR2 SYGVNS. DNA of the CDR3: TGTGCCAGCAGTGAATCCGCAGCCTACAATGAGCAGTTCTTC. Translation: CASSESAAYNEQFF.

This clonotype was counted between two and nine times. The chain is built from TRBV20-1 and TRBJ2-5, with 7 positions matching TRBD1. CDR3 length equals 14 residues. The junction had 7 bases not matched to a gene; V was cut back by 1 base and J by 5 bases. Looked up from germline, CDR1 is DFQATT and CDR2 is SNEGSKA (reference sequence). CDR3 amino acids: CSARAWTGPETQYF. The CDR3 DNA reads as TGCAGTGCTAGAGCCTGGACAGGCCCGGAGACCCAGTACTTC.

By frequency in the sample, this clonotype is medium-sized (0.01 to 0.1%). The chain employs TRBV6-1 and TRBJ1-2; D is unclear. V was shortened by 6 bases and J by 7 bases, with 18 bases between the two germline ends. CDR3 length equals 14 residues. Germline V gene lookup returns CDR1 MNHNS and CDR2 SASEGT. The CDR3: CASRTAGVRGGYTF. The CDR3 DNA follows: TGTGCCAGCAGGACCGCAGGTGTTCGGGGTGGCTACACCTTC.

This clonotype was seen a few times. J is TRBJ1-5 and V is TRBV20-1; D unresolved. This CDR3 spans 13 amino acids. CDR1 is DFQATT and CDR2 is SNEGSKA in the germline V gene (reference sequence). Trimming cost V 0 bases and J 4 bases, with 7 bases left between them. For the CDR3, the DNA is TGCAGTGCTAGAGAGGCCTTGAATCAGCCCCAGCATTTT. Its protein product is CSAREALNQPQHF.

This clonotype was seen once. This rearrangement joins TRBV19 to TRBJ2-1; D may match TRBD1 or TRBD2 (5 bases each). Germline V CDR1 and CDR2: LNHDA, SQIVND (reference sequence). The CDR3 covers 18 residues. The germline V and J ends were trimmed by 0 bases and 1 base, with 16 bases remaining between them. Here the CDR3 reads CASSIEGLGGGSYNEQFF. The CDR3 DNA follows: TGTGCCAGTAGTATAGAAGGGTTGGGTGGGGGTTCCTACAATGAGCAGTTCTTC.

The V and J genes are TRBV2 and TRBJ1-1, with TRBD1 as a possible D gene (5 bases). In germline, CDR1 is SNHLY, CDR2 FYNNEI. CDR3 length: 13 residues. Trimming removed 3 bases from V and 5 bases from J, with 10 bases in between. CDR3: CASSDLGVTEAFF. The CDR3 region has the DNA TGTGCCAGCAGTGACCTGGGGGTAACTGAAGCTTTCTTT.

The sample holds a few counts of this clonotype. V and J are TRBV6-5 and TRBJ2-3; the D is unclear. The CDR3 totals 14 residues. CDR1 and CDR2 (germline): MNHEY, SVGAGI. V was shortened by 5 bases and J by 2 bases, with 11 bases between the two germline ends. The CDR3 sequence is CASSPSTTTDTQYF. CDR3 coding DNA: TGTGCCAGCAGTCCCTCGACCACCACAGATACGCAGTATTTT.

This clonotype was counted a few times. The V and J genes are TRBV11-3 and TRBJ1-2; TRBD1 aligns across 7 bases. Germline values: CDR1 SGHNT, CDR2 YENEEA. V shed 0 bases and J 7 bases; nucleotides not matched to a gene: 14. The CDR3 extends over 17 amino acids. The CDR3 here is CASSLDYARGELSGYTF. The CDR3 DNA follows: TGTGCCAGCAGCTTAGATTATGCCAGGGGGGAACTATCTGGCTACACCTTC.

The V call is TRBV7-8, the J call TRBJ1-1, with D possibly matching TRBD1 (6 bases). The CDR3 extends over 15 amino acids. Germline-derived CDR1 and CDR2 are SGHVS and FQNEAQ. Deletions cut 5 bases from V and 5 bases from J, with 18 bases between. CDR3 loop: CASSPIGGRGTEAFF. The CDR3 region has the DNA TGTGCCAGCAGCCCCATCGGGGGCCGGGGGACTGAAGCTTTCTTT.

The chain uses TRBV7-9 and TRBJ1-1, with D possibly TRBD1 on 6 matching bases. CDR3 length: 18 amino acids. In germline, CDR1 is SEHNR, CDR2 FQNEAQ (reference sequence). Between the trimmed V and J ends, which lost 2 bases and 1 base, there was a span of 20 bases. For the CDR3, the DNA is TGTGCCAGCAGCTTATTGTTCGGGGGCTCAAACCAGAACACTGAAGCTTTCTTT. This sequence encodes CASSLLFGGSNQNTEAFF.

This clonotype was observed a few times. The chain employs TRBV19 and TRBJ1-2, with D possibly being TRBD1 (6 bases). Germline V gene sequence: CDR1 LNHDA, CDR2 SQIVND (reference sequence). The CDR3 length is 14 residues. V lost 9 bases and J lost 8, with 22 bases in between. The CDR3 DNA reads as TGTGCCAGCCTCAGAGGGGGATCAGCTTCGGGCTACACCTTC. This translates into CASLRGGSASGYTF.

The rearrangement uses TRBV20-1 and TRBJ2-3, with 11 bases lining up with TRBD2. With 5 bases clipped from V and 11 bases from J, the junction kept 12 bases outside the gene matches. The CDR3 covers 14 residues. The germline V gene has CDR1 DFQATT and CDR2 SNEGSKA (reference sequence). The CDR3: CSALAGGPSRGQYF. The CDR3 DNA sequence: TGCAGTGCTCTAGCGGGAGGCCCGTCGCGAGGGCAGTATTTT.

This clonotype was counted only a few times. The chain is built from TRBV5-4 and TRBJ1-6, with a tentative D call TRBD1 (6 bases). CDR1 and CDR2 (germline): SGHNT, YYREEE (reference sequence). The V end was cut by 1 base, the J end by 7 bases, with 12 bases between. The CDR3 loop spans 15 amino acids. CDR3 protein: CASSLWQGTNSPLHF. DNA for the CDR3: TGTGCCAGCAGCTTGTGGCAGGGGACAAATTCACCCCTCCACTTT.

This clonotype has a handful of counts. CDR3 protein: CASSPSSRGYETQYF. CDR3 DNA: TGTGCCAGCAGCCCTTCCTCGCGGGGGTATGAGACCCAGTACTTC. The chain joins TRBV10-3 to TRBJ2-5; 7 positions agree with TRBD2. CDR1 and CDR2 (germline): ENHRY, SYGVKD. The CDR3 runs to 15 residues. Losses at the gene ends were 10 bases for V and 5 bases for J; bases not matched to a gene: 16.

The CDR3: CASSPRIGGHNQPQHF. CDR3 nucleotides: TGTGCCAGTAGTCCTAGGATAGGGGGCCACAATCAGCCCCAGCATTTT. The rearrangement uses TRBV19 and TRBJ1-5; 7 bases map to TRBD1. Germline V CDR1 and CDR2: LNHDA, SQIVND (reference sequence). With V trimmed by 5 bases and J by 3 bases, 10 bases remained unmatched. The CDR3 totals 16 residues.

This chain uses TRBV6-5 with TRBJ2-2; 12 bases align to TRBD2. The CDR3 extends over 17 amino acids. With V trimmed by 4 bases and J by 4 bases, 7 bases remained unmatched. The germline V gene has CDR1 MNHEY and CDR2 SVGAGI. CDR3 residues: CASSSASGGAGTGELFF. The CDR3 bases are TGTGCCAGCAGTTCGGCTAGCGGGGGGGCGGGCACCGGGGAGCTGTTTTTT.

This sequence joins TRBV19 and TRBJ1-5, with unresolved D. The germline V gene encodes CDR1 LNHDA and CDR2 SQIVND (reference sequence). The CDR3 is 14 amino acids. Deletions cut 3 bases from V and 0 bases from J, with 6 bases between. The CDR3 loop is CASSIRNSNQPQHF. The DNA of the CDR3 is TGTGCCAGTAGTATCAGGAATAGCAATCAGCCCCAGCATTTT.

The genes are TRBV24-1 and TRBJ2-3; 8 nucleotides align to TRBD1. CDR1 and CDR2 from the germline V gene are KGHDR and SFDVKD. This CDR3 contains 18 residues. V dropped 3 bases and J dropped 0; count of bases not matched to a gene: 10. The CDR3 region has the DNA TGTGCCACCAGTGATGCCCCCGGACAGGGAGATAGCACAGATACGCAGTATTTT. Translation gives CATSDAPGQGDSTDTQYF.

The V and J genes are TRBV27 and TRBJ1-6, with 9 bases lining up with TRBD1. The CDR3 is made up of 15 amino acids. Trimming took 2 bases from V and 9 from J; bases not matched to a gene: 5. Germline V gene lookup returns CDR1 MNHEY and CDR2 SMNVEV (reference sequence). CDR3 sequence: CASSLKGQGGSPLHF. The CDR3 nucleotides are TGTGCCAGCAGTTTAAAGGGACAGGGAGGTTCACCCCTCCACTTT.

This clonotype was counted between two and nine times. This may be a read error: a much more frequent sequence differs by one nucleotide. This chain connects TRBV7-9 to TRBJ2-5; D gene unclear. This CDR3 has 13 amino acids. Germline assignment: CDR1 SEHNR and CDR2 FQNEAQ (reference sequence). V was trimmed by 10 bases and J by 5 bases, leaving 17 bases between them. CDR3 amino acids: CANIPVGGETQYF. CDR3 bases: TGTGCCAACATCCCTGTGGGCGGCGAGACCCAGTACTTC.

This rearrangement joins TRBV19 to TRBJ1-5; 9 bases agree with TRBD1. The CDR3 is 15 residues long. CDR1 is LNHDA, CDR2 SQIVND, per germline (reference sequence). Trimming took 5 bases from V and 5 from J; bases not matched to a gene: 7. CDR3 sequence reads: CASSPGGTGYQPQHF. The DNA of the CDR3 is TGTGCCAGTAGTCCGGGGGGGACAGGGTATCAGCCCCAGCATTTT. Full variable domain (outside the CDR3, taken from reference TRBV19 and TRBJ1-5): DGGITQSPKYLFRKEGQNVTLSCEQNLNHDAMYWYRQDPGQGLRLIYYSQIVNDFQKGDIAEGYSVSREKKESFPLTVTSAQKNPTAFYLCASSPGGTGYQPQHFGDGTRLSIL.

V usage is TRBV7-2 and J usage is TRBJ2-5; the D is unclear. V dropped 5 bases and J dropped 3 bases, with 13 bases sitting between them. The CDR3 is 14 amino acids. The germline V gene has CDR1 SGHTA and CDR2 FQGNSA. CDR3: CASSPMGWEETQYF. The CDR3 region has the DNA TGTGCCAGCAGCCCAATGGGGTGGGAAGAGACCCAGTACTTC.

A few counts support this clonotype. V is TRBV15 and J is TRBJ2-1; the match to TRBD2 covers 9 bases. The CDR3 consists of 17 residues. V gave up 0 bases and J gave up 6 bases; unmatched junction bases: 9. CDR1 is LNHNV, CDR2 YYDKDF, per germline (reference sequence). The DNA for the CDR3 is TGTGCCACCAGCAGAGATCGTGTGGCTAGCGGGACCAATGAGCAGTTCTTC. Translating it yields CATSRDRVASGTNEQFF.

This clonotype counts as medium-sized. The rearrangement links TRBV7-9 to TRBJ2-5; TRBD2 is a possible D gene (6 bases). Between the trimmed V and J ends, which lost 7 bases and 4 bases, there was a span of 13 bases. This CDR3 spans 13 amino acids. In germline, CDR1 is SEHNR, CDR2 FQNEAQ (reference sequence). This CDR3 is CASIAVGGETQYF. Written as DNA, the CDR3 is TGTGCCAGCATCGCGGTGGGGGGAGAGACCCAGTACTTC.

The rearrangement joins TRBV11-2 to TRBJ2-7; no clear D. CDR3 length: 11 residues. Trimming took off 5 bases at V and 4 bases at J, with 6 bases between the two ends. In germline, CDR1 is SGHAT, CDR2 FQNNGV. CDR3: CASSRVYEQYF. For the CDR3, the DNA is TGTGCCAGCAGCCGAGTGTACGAGCAGTACTTC.